This T cell receptor (beta chain) was obtained from a study of shared clonotypes between healthy human individuals. Broader study findings: Among a handful of donors, approximately 5% of naive CD4 clonotypes were found in common.

With regard to this clone: Its cognate antigen is unknown.

CDR3 length: 17 amino acids. V was cut by 0 bases and J by 0 bases, with 13 bases left in between. Germline lookup yields CDR1 SGHRS and CDR2 YFSETQ. Produced via immunoSEQ multiplex PCR; TCRdb's table is partial and in-frame only. Among some 2 million clones, about 95% were seen once, and the ten largest hold roughly 1.1%. Terminally differentiated effector memory CD45RA+ cells were excluded from the naive CD8 cells, which were CD45RO-negative and positively selected for CCR7. This receptor was obtained from a man between 18 and 29 years old in good health. Sequencing was done on a sample of naive CD8+ T cells sorted from blood. The rearrangement joins TRBV5-1 to TRBJ2-1; no reliable D call. This CDR3 is CASSLEGPLSSYNEQFF. CDR3 nucleotides: TGCGCCAGCAGCTTGGAAGGGCCCTTGAGCTCCTACAATGAGCAGTTCTTC.